The present T cell receptor (beta chain) was sequenced within a study of blood T cells in healthy people across ages. General study results and limits: A strong correlation was seen between TCR beta diversity and naive T cell percentage.

The second PCR ran roughly 6 to 12 cycles with a sample-barcoded 5' primer and J-beta primers. Researchers report that a template-switch adaptor with 12 random nucleotides tagged each cDNA molecule. Each CDR3 protein gets one entry after TCRdb re-called the 5' RACE reads with MiXCR. The sample lists 1.8 million or so distinct CDR3 sequences; 35% to 50% were seen once. In the case of this clonotype: What it binds is unknown.

Ranging in age from roughly 6 to 90, the donors were healthy Caucasian individuals from Russia. CDR3 length: 13 amino acids. Germline V lookup: CDR1 SGHRS, CDR2 YFSETQ. V lost 2 bases, J lost 4 bases, and 9 bases lay in between. The V gene is TRBV5-1, the J gene TRBJ1-1, with D perhaps TRBD1 (5 bases). This TCR derives from a human donor in good health. Sequencing was carried out using blood. CDR3 bases: TGCGCCAGCAGCTTCTCGGGGACCACTGAAGCTTTCTTT. It codes for CASSFSGTTEAFF.